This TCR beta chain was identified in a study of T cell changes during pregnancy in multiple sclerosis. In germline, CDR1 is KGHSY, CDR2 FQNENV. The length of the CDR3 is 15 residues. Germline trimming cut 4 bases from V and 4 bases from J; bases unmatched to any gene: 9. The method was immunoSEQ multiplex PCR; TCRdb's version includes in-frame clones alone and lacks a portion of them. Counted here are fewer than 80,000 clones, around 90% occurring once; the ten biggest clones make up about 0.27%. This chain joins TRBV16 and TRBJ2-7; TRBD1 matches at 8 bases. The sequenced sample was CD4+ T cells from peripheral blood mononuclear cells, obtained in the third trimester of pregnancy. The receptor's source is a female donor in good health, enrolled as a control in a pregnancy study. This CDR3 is CASSPRGRGLYEQYF. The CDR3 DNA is TGTGCCAGCAGCCCCCGGGGCAGGGGGCTTTACGAGCAGTACTTC.